The 17 T cell receptor beta chains given below trace back to one sample, sequenced in a study of blood T cell repertoires in COVID-19. The repertoire was sequenced with immunoSEQ multiplex PCR; TCRdb's copy has only in-frame clones and lacks some. The repertoire holds 110,000 to 150,000 clones, with 85% as singletons. The sequenced sample was PBMCs or T cells enriched from blood (not recorded which). These receptors were collected from a woman aged 40 to 49 who had recovered from COVID-19.

J is TRBJ1-3 and V is TRBV24-1; D gene ambiguous. CDR3 length equals 16 residues. With 4 bases removed from V and 8 bases from J, the gap between germline ends came to 20 bases. Germline CDR1 is KGHDR and CDR2 is SFDVKD. In DNA form, the CDR3 reads TGTGCCACCAGTGACCAAGCCATCATCAACCACCACACCATATATTTT. Its protein product is CATSDQAIINHHTIYF.

The chain joins TRBV4-1 to TRBJ1-5; D may be TRBD1 (6 bases). Trimming removed 1 base at V and 0 bases at J, with 7 bases between. CDR1 MGHRA and CDR2 YSYEKL come from the germline V gene. The CDR3 has 15 amino acids. The CDR3 bases are TGCGCCAGCAGCCAAGGGACAGATAGCAATCAGCCCCAGCATTTT. It specifies CASSQGTDSNQPQHF.

The chain links TRBV12-5 to TRBJ1-5, with 9 bases fitting TRBD1. The CDR3 has 15 amino acids. Germline V CDR1 and CDR2: LGHNT, FRNRAP. V was clipped by 6 bases and J by 6 bases; unmatched bases: 9. The CDR3 DNA sequence: TGTGCTAGTGGGAACCGGGACAGGGAGGTTCAGCCCCAGCATTTT. It specifies CASGNRDREVQPQHF.

This clone was detected a few times. The J gene is TRBJ2-7, the V gene TRBV6-1, with D perhaps matching TRBD2 (6 bases). V was cut by 1 base and J by 7 bases, with 11 bases left in between. The CDR3 covers 13 residues. The germline gives CDR1 MNHNS, CDR2 SASEGT. The chain's CDR3 is CASSEGRRGEQYF. CDR3 bases: TGTGCCAGCAGTGAAGGCAGGAGGGGAGAGCAGTACTTC.

The gene calls are TRBV7-9 and TRBJ2-2; D is perhaps TRBD1 (5 bases). V was cut by 11 bases and J by 3 bases, with 10 bases left in between. The germline V gene encodes CDR1 SEHNR and CDR2 FQNEAQ (reference sequence). CDR3 size: 12 residues. The CDR3 protein is CAPQADTGELFF. CDR3 in DNA: TGTGCCCCACAGGCCGACACCGGGGAGCTGTTTTTT.

The V gene is TRBV2, the J gene TRBJ1-2, with TRBD1 identical over 9 bases. This CDR3 comprises 15 residues. Germline trimming cut 6 bases from V and 1 base from J; bases unmatched to any gene: 6. Germline assignment: CDR1 SNHLY and CDR2 FYNNEI. The CDR3, as DNA: TGTGCCAGCAGAGAAACAGGGGGCGGTAACTATGGCTACACCTTC. Its protein product is CASRETGGGNYGYTF. Combining the CDR3 with reference TRBV2 and TRBJ1-2 gives the whole variable domain EPEVTQTPSHQVTQMGQEVILRCVPISNHLYFYWYRQILGQKVEFLVSFYNNEISEKSEIFDDQFSVERPDGSNFTLKIRSTKLEDSAMYFCASRETGGGNYGYTFGSGTRLTVV.

V usage is TRBV5-4 and J usage is TRBJ2-3; tentatively, D is TRBD2 (6 bases). The CDR3 has 14 amino acids. Trimming left V 3 bases short and J 7 bases short, with 15 bases between. Germline CDR1 SGHNT, CDR2 YYREEE (reference sequence). CDR3 sequence: CASSWGLVENTQYF. The CDR3 DNA reads as TGTGCCAGCAGCTGGGGACTGGTCGAAAATACGCAGTATTTT.

The chain joins TRBV2 to TRBJ2-1, with TRBD1 as a possible D gene (5 bases). This CDR3 comprises 15 residues. The germline V gene has CDR1 SNHLY and CDR2 FYNNEI. Trimming removed 0 bases at V and 7 bases at J, with 13 bases between. CDR3 DNA sequence: TGTGCCAGCAGTGAAGCGCTTCCTGGGGCAAATGAGCAGTTCTTC. The encoded protein is CASSEALPGANEQFF.

The count of this clone is one. At one end the junction does not follow the germline gene, possibly because of a read error. The J gene is TRBJ2-1, the V gene TRBV7-8; 7 bases are shared with TRBD1. The length of the CDR3 is 14 residues. Per germline, CDR1 SGHVS and CDR2 FQNEAQ. CDR3 nucleotide sequence: TGTGCCAGCAGCCTAGCAGGGGGTTACAATGAGCAGTTCTTC. This sequence encodes CASSLAGGYNEQFF. Using reference TRBV7-8 and TRBJ2-1 for the parts outside the CDR3, the full variable domain is GAGVSQSPRYKVAKRGQDVALRCDPISGHVSLFWYQQALGQGPEFLTYFQNEAQLDKSGLPSDRFFAERPEGSVSTLKIQRTQQEDSAVYLCASSLAGGYNEQFFGPGTRLTVL.

The chain couples TRBV9 to TRBJ1-4; D is unclear. The CDR3 spans 15 residues. Germline lookup yields CDR1 SGDLS and CDR2 YYNGEE. The V and J ends lost 0 bases and 7 bases respectively, with 13 bases between them. CDR3 loop: CASSVDPISGEKLFF. The CDR3, as DNA: TGTGCCAGCAGCGTAGATCCGATCTCGGGTGAAAAACTGTTTTTT.

The gene calls are TRBV12-3 or TRBV12-4 and TRBJ2-1; D uncertain. The germline V and J ends were trimmed by 5 bases and 3 bases, with 2 bases remaining between them. The CDR3 is made up of 11 amino acids. For the CDR3, the DNA is TGTGCCAGCAGTCTCTACAATGAGCAGTTCTTC. Its protein product is CASSLYNEQFF.

On this clone: The sample holds other DNA sequences that translate to the same CDR3. The rearrangement uses TRBV18 and TRBJ1-2; 7 bases line up with TRBD1. With 3 bases clipped from V and 3 bases from J, the junction kept 1 base outside the gene matches. Per the germline V gene, CDR1 is KGHSH and CDR2 is LQKENI. This CDR3 contains 13 residues. The CDR3 sequence: CASSPGQDYGYTF. DNA for the CDR3: TGTGCCAGCTCACCTGGACAGGACTATGGCTACACCTTC.

V usage is TRBV9 and J usage is TRBJ2-5; D possibly corresponds to TRBD2 (5 bases). This CDR3 region has 15 residues. V lost 0 bases and J 3 bases, leaving 12 bases between the germline ends. In germline, CDR1 is SGDLS, CDR2 YYNGEE. The CDR3 is CASSVEASRKETQYF. As DNA, the CDR3 is TGTGCCAGCAGCGTAGAGGCTAGCAGGAAAGAGACCCAGTACTTC.

This clone was seen only once. The chain couples TRBV27 to TRBJ1-1; possible D gene TRBD1, 6 bases. CDR3 length: 13 amino acids. CDR1 is MNHEY, CDR2 SMNVEV, per germline (reference sequence). V lost 6 bases and J 4 bases, leaving 12 bases between the germline ends. The DNA of the CDR3 is TGTGCCAGCAGCATCGGCAGGGGCACTGAAGCTTTCTTT. Translating it yields CASSIGRGTEAFF.

This clone came up a few times. V gene TRBV28 combines with J gene TRBJ1-2; no reliable D call. The CDR3 is 14 residues long. CDR1 and CDR2 from the germline V gene are MDHEN and SYDVKM. The ends were cut back, 6 bases at V and 0 bases at J, with 11 bases in the middle. CDR3 sequence (DNA): TGTGCCAGCAGCTCCTCCCCGGCTAACTATGGCTACACCTTC. Encoded protein: CASSSSPANYGYTF.

The rearrangement joins TRBV11-2 to TRBJ1-1, with D possibly matching TRBD1 (5 bases). V was cut by 6 bases and J by 0 bases, with 17 bases left in between. This CDR3 has 16 amino acids. The germline CDR1 and CDR2 sequences are SGHAT and FQNNGV. As DNA, the CDR3 is TGTGCCAGCAGACCAATCTGGGGGGGTATGAACACTGAAGCTTTCTTT. The encoded protein is CASRPIWGGMNTEAFF. Together with reference TRBV11-2 and TRBJ1-1, the CDR3 gives the full variable domain: EAGVAQSPRYKIIEKRQSVAFWCNPISGHATLYWYQQILGQGPKLLIQFQNNGVVDDSQLPKDRFSAERLKGVDSTLKIQPAKLEDSAVYLCASRPIWGGMNTEAFFGQGTRLTVV.

V usage is TRBV5-6 and J usage is TRBJ1-1, with TRBD1 identical over 8 bases. V lost 3 bases, J lost 11 bases, and 3 bases stayed unmatched. This CDR3 is built from 11 residues. CDR1 and CDR2 (germline): SGHDT, YYEEEE. The CDR3 reads CASSSTGGAFF. The CDR3 bases are TGTGCCAGCAGCTCTACAGGGGGGGCTTTCTTT.